The source of this T cell receptor beta chain is a study of Graves' ophthalmopathy and Graves' hyperthyroidism. This clonotype came up many times. RNA transcripts were the source from which TCR beta CDR3 regions were amplified. RT-PCR with HTBI primers came first, then second-round multiplex PCR. One entry per CDR3 protein results from TCRdb running MiXCR on the multiplex PCR reads. The sample has about 400,000 distinct CDR3 sequences; around 20% are singletons. Ophthalmopathy-affected donors exhibited moderate-to-severe activity, CAS ≥3, NOSPECS ≥4, and duration under 3 months. Other autoimmune diseases, uncontrolled infections, pregnancy or lactation led to the exclusion of patients. Diagnosis used clinical symptoms, serum thyroxine, TRAb, thyroid ultrasound and orbital computed tomography. Sampling approximately 10 ml of fresh peripheral blood provided the PBMCs. This clonotype was sampled from a woman aged 18-29 years with Graves' ophthalmopathy. Sequencing input: peripheral blood.

In DNA form, the CDR3 reads TGTGCCAGCAGCCGGGTAGAGGAGAATGGCTACACCTTC. It is translated as CASSRVEENGYTF. V is TRBV7-9 and J is TRBJ1-2; no clear D. The CDR3 is 13 amino acids. CDR1 and CDR2 from the germline V gene are SEHNR and FQNEAQ (reference sequence). Trimming shortened V by 5 bases and J by 6 bases, and 13 bases separated the two germline ends.